This TCR beta chain stems from a study of post-analysis software for immune sequencing data. Study-level points and caveats: Normalized Chao1 diversity was significantly lower in multiple sclerosis patients than in controls. Samples sharing a preparation batch grouped tightly together when assessed by F measure. When patients were compared with controls, four to six TRBV segments were more frequent, TRBV5-6, TRBV5-1 and TRBV20-1 among them.

Built from TCR beta cDNA, the libraries had unique molecular identifiers in them. T cells numbering roughly 0.85 to 11 million gave rise to around 460,000 cDNA molecules. TCRdb re-analysed the PCR reads in MiXCR, keeping a single row per CDR3 protein. The table has hundreds of thousands of distinct CDR3 sequences, less than 35% seen once. CDR1 and CDR2 (germline): SQVTM, ANQGSEA. V was trimmed by 7 bases and J by 1 base, leaving 17 bases between them. There are 15 residues in the CDR3. Turning to this clonotype: Its antigen is unknown.

The sample taken for sequencing was blood. The source is a girl under 18 with multiple sclerosis. The rearrangement links TRBV29-1 to TRBJ2-1, with D maybe TRBD2 (6 bases). CDR3 coding DNA: TGCAGCGGCCGGAGGCGGGGAGAGTCCTACAATGAGCAGTTCTTC. Its translation is CSGRRRGESYNEQFF.